These 28 T cell receptor beta chains were sequenced from one sample in a study of cytomegalovirus exposure and HLA in healthy donors. The PCR was carried out with 60 Vbeta primers and 13 Jbeta primers. Sequenced by immunoSEQ multiplex PCR; TCRdb stores in-frame clones only, minus some. This repertoire shows around 170,000 clones, over 65% found once; its top ten account for around 1.5%. The specimen sequenced was PBMCs. These receptor sequences come from a young man in good health and CMV-seronegative.

The rearrangement uses TRBV6-1 and TRBJ2-3, with D maybe TRBD2 (5 bases). The V end was cut by 5 bases, the J end by 1 base, with 7 bases between. The CDR3 has 13 residues. Germline V gene lookup returns CDR1 MNHNS and CDR2 SASEGT. The DNA for the CDR3 is TGTGCCAGCAGTCCGAGGGGCACAGATACGCAGTATTTT. Its protein is CASSPRGTDTQYF.

The DNA for the CDR3 is TGTGCCACCAGCCAGGGAGGGGGAACCGGGGAGCTGTTTTTT. Protein sequence: CATSQGGGTGELFF. The genes are TRBV15 and TRBJ2-2; perhaps TRBD2 as D (7 bases). V lost 5 bases and J lost 5, with 12 bases in between. Per germline, CDR1 LNHNV and CDR2 YYDKDF (reference sequence). CDR3 length: 14 amino acids.

For this clone: Other DNA sequences within the sample encode an identical CDR3. The V call is TRBV6-1, the J call TRBJ1-5; D remains unclear. This CDR3 has 13 amino acids. V was pared by 3 bases and J by 2 bases, with 5 bases between. CDR1 and CDR2 (germline): MNHNS, SASEGT. CDR3 residues: CASSETGNQPQHF. CDR3 sequence (DNA): TGTGCCAGCAGTGAGACTGGCAATCAGCCCCAGCATTTT.

V and J are TRBV7-9 and TRBJ1-2, with D hard to call. Germline lookup yields CDR1 SEHNR and CDR2 FQNEAQ (reference sequence). The CDR3 runs 15 residues. Trimming pared 4 bases from V and 5 bases from J, leaving 17 bases between. CDR3 DNA: TGTGCCAGCAGCTACCCGGGAGCTGTCGGGTATGGCTACACCTTC. It specifies CASSYPGAVGYGYTF.

This sequence joins TRBV9 and TRBJ2-5, with TRBD2 as a possible D gene (5 bases). This CDR3 has 15 amino acids. Germline CDR1 is SGDLS and CDR2 is YYNGEE. Trimming took off 0 bases at V and 9 bases at J, with 18 bases between the two ends. The CDR3 loop reads CASSVAPGKSWAQYF. As DNA, the CDR3 is TGTGCCAGCAGCGTAGCACCCGGGAAGTCATGGGCCCAGTACTTC.

The V gene is TRBV7-2, the J gene TRBJ1-2; 10 bases are shared with TRBD1. The V gene's germline CDR1 is SGHTA and CDR2 FQGNSA. V was clipped by 3 bases and J by 5 bases; unmatched bases: 6. The CDR3 loop spans 15 amino acids. The CDR3 spells CASSLYGTGVYGYTF. The DNA for the CDR3 is TGTGCCAGCAGCTTGTACGGGACAGGGGTATATGGCTACACCTTC.

The V and J genes are TRBV7-2 and TRBJ1-5, with TRBD1 matching over 12 bases. The germline CDR1 and CDR2 sequences are SGHTA and FQGNSA. With V trimmed by 1 base and J by 6 bases, 4 bases remained unmatched. There are 16 residues in the CDR3. CDR3 amino acids: CASSLVWDRGRQPQHF. The CDR3 DNA sequence: TGTGCCAGCAGCTTAGTCTGGGACAGGGGGCGTCAGCCCCAGCATTTT.

V is TRBV5-1 and J is TRBJ2-7; tentative D call: TRBD1 (5 bases). V was cut by 4 bases and J by 3 bases, with 14 bases left in between. CDR1 SGHRS and CDR2 YFSETQ come from the germline V gene. The CDR3 has 14 residues. Written as DNA, the CDR3 is TGCGCCAGCAGCCCCCCCGGCAGGGTCTACGAGCAGTACTTC. This gives the protein CASSPPGRVYEQYF. The full variable domain, completed using reference TRBV5-1 and TRBJ2-7, is KAGVTQTPRYLIKTRGQQVTLSCSPISGHRSVSWYQQTPGQGLQFLFEYFSETQRNKGNFPGRFSGRQFSNSRSEMNVSTLELGDSALYLCASSPPGRVYEQYFGPGTRLTVT.

V is TRBV5-4 and J is TRBJ2-4; 9 bases align to TRBD2. The V segment lost 4 bases and the J segment 5 bases; nucleotides outside the gene matches: 16. In germline, CDR1 is SGHNT, CDR2 YYREEE (reference sequence). The CDR3 has 18 residues. The CDR3 region is CASSLEGGSGSIENIQYF. CDR3 nucleotide sequence: TGTGCCAGCAGCCTGGAAGGGGGTAGCGGGAGTATCGAAAACATTCAGTACTTC.

The chain uses TRBV9 and TRBJ1-2; TRBD1 matches 8 bases. Germline CDR1 and CDR2: SGDLS and YYNGEE. The CDR3 covers 14 residues. V lost 0 bases to trimming and J lost 6 bases; unmatched junction nucleotides: 4. DNA for the CDR3: TGTGCCAGCAGCGTAGGGGTGACAGGGGATGGCTACACCTTC. Its translation: CASSVGVTGDGYTF.

In DNA form, the CDR3 reads TGTGCCAGCAGCTTAGTTTCGGGTGAGCAGTTCTTC. Its translation is CASSLVSGEQFF. V gene TRBV7-8 combines with J gene TRBJ2-1; no definite D call. The CDR3 runs 12 residues. Germline loops: CDR1 SGHVS, CDR2 FQNEAQ. The V end lost 1 base, the J end lost 9 bases, and 7 bases lay between the germline ends.

This clone was seen a few times. The chain links TRBV7-3 to TRBJ2-5, with 7 positions matching TRBD2. V dropped 2 bases and J dropped 4; count of bases not matched to a gene: 10. Germline V gene data show CDR1 as SGHTA and CDR2 as FQGTGA. This CDR3 is built from 16 residues. The CDR3 nucleotides are TGTGCCAGCAGCTTAGACCCGGGGGGAGGTGGAGAGACCCAGTACTTC. Protein sequence: CASSLDPGGGGETQYF.

This clone came up a few times. V gene TRBV6-5 combines with J gene TRBJ1-2; TRBD1 might be the D (5 bases). Trimming took off 3 bases at V and 4 bases at J, with 15 bases between the two ends. This CDR3 has 15 residues. Germline V gene lookup returns CDR1 MNHEY and CDR2 SVGAGI. The CDR3 DNA is TGTGCCAGCAGTTATGGGAGGGGCGGAGGCTATGGCTACACCTTC. Translated, it gives CASSYGRGGGYGYTF.

As concerns this clone: An end of the junction differs from the germline gene, which may be a read error. This chain connects TRBV6-4 to TRBJ2-1; possible D gene TRBD2, 6 bases. Germline V lookup: CDR1 MRHNA, CDR2 SNTAGT. The CDR3 is made up of 15 amino acids. CDR3 nucleotide sequence: TGTGCCAGCAATGACTCCGGGAGCTCCTACAATGAGCAGTTCTTC. Translating it yields CASNDSGSSYNEQFF.

Only a few counts were recorded for this clone. The rearrangement uses TRBV5-6 and TRBJ2-1, with 8 bases matching TRBD1. V was clipped by 0 bases and J by 7 bases; unmatched bases: 12. The CDR3 sequence is 17 residues long. From germline, CDR1 is SGHDT and CDR2 YYEEEE. The CDR3 here is CASSLAGADRERNEQFF. CDR3 DNA sequence: TGTGCCAGCAGCTTGGCCGGGGCGGACAGGGAGAGGAATGAGCAGTTCTTC. The whole variable domain, remainder taken from reference TRBV5-6 and TRBJ2-1, is DAGVTQSPTHLIKTRGQQVTLRCSPKSGHDTVSWYQQALGQGPQFIFQYYEEEERQRGNFPDRFSGHQFPNYSSELNVNALLLGDSALYLCASSLAGADRERNEQFFGPGTRLTVL.

The chain is built from TRBV19 and TRBJ2-4; 10 bases map to TRBD1. Looked up from germline, CDR1 is LNHDA and CDR2 is SQIVND (reference sequence). The J segment lost 7 bases and the V segment lost 3 bases, leaving 3 bases of the junction unmatched. This CDR3 has 14 residues. CDR3 sequence reads: CASSIWTGGNIQYF. CDR3 DNA sequence: TGTGCCAGTAGTATTTGGACAGGGGGGAACATTCAGTACTTC.

The rearrangement joins TRBV6-1 to TRBJ2-2; no definite D call. Germline V gives CDR1 MNHNS, CDR2 SASEGT. The V and J ends lost 7 bases and 4 bases respectively, with 16 bases between them. The CDR3 sequence is 15 residues long. The CDR3 protein is CASKEIDMGTGELFF. Here the CDR3 DNA reads TGTGCCAGCAAGGAGATCGATATGGGCACCGGGGAGCTGTTTTTT.

V gene TRBV11-3 combines with J gene TRBJ2-1; 13 bases fit TRBD2. Germline CDR1 SGHNT, CDR2 YENEEA. With V trimmed by 5 bases and J by 7 bases, 8 bases remained unmatched. This CDR3 spans 16 amino acids. Here the CDR3 DNA reads TGTGCCAGCAGCCCAAAACTAGCGGGAGGGTTTAATGAGCAGTTCTTC. Translation gives CASSPKLAGGFNEQFF.

This chain uses TRBV2 with TRBJ1-5; D not resolved. This CDR3 spans 14 amino acids. Germline assignment: CDR1 SNHLY and CDR2 FYNNEI. V was cut by 4 bases and J by 7 bases, with 14 bases left in between. The CDR3 region is CASSGGGEIQPQHF. CDR3 DNA: TGTGCCAGCAGTGGTGGCGGGGAAATCCAGCCCCAGCATTTT. The variable domain in full, completed from reference TRBV2 and TRBJ1-5, reads EPEVTQTPSHQVTQMGQEVILRCVPISNHLYFYWYRQILGQKVEFLVSFYNNEISEKSEIFDDQFSVERPDGSNFTLKIRSTKLEDSAMYFCASSGGGEIQPQHFGDGTRLSIL.

CDR3: CASSPGQGPTYYGYTF. DNA for the CDR3: TGTGCCAGCAGCCCCGGACAGGGGCCGACCTACTATGGCTACACCTTC. The chain links TRBV9 to TRBJ1-2; 9 nucleotides align to TRBD1. Per the germline V gene, CDR1 is SGDLS and CDR2 is YYNGEE. The V gene end was trimmed by 4 bases and the J gene end by 3 bases; junction bases not matched to a gene: 10. The CDR3 spans 16 residues.

In regard to this clone: This CDR3 is also generated by other DNA sequences in the sample. The chain carries TRBV6-5 and TRBJ1-1, with TRBD1 as a possible D gene (6 bases). Germline V lookup: CDR1 MNHEY, CDR2 SVGAGI. Trimming took off 11 bases at V and 4 bases at J, with 14 bases between the two ends. The CDR3 has 12 amino acids. This chain's CDR3 is CASREGGTEAFF. CDR3 nucleotide sequence: TGTGCCTCTAGGGAGGGGGGCACTGAAGCTTTCTTT.

The chain links TRBV2 to TRBJ1-1; no definite D call. V gave up 10 bases and J gave up 1 base, with 19 bases separating them. Germline CDR1 SNHLY, CDR2 FYNNEI. This CDR3 spans 15 amino acids. The CDR3 reads CATQGRASPNTEAFF. CDR3 bases: TGTGCCACCCAAGGGAGGGCATCGCCGAACACTGAAGCTTTCTTT.

The genes are TRBV27 and TRBJ1-6; D is perhaps TRBD1 (6 bases). The length of the CDR3 is 14 residues. Germline V gene lookup returns CDR1 MNHEY and CDR2 SMNVEV (reference sequence). Trimming took 2 bases from V and 6 from J, leaving 8 bases between them. The CDR3 DNA reads TGTGCCAGCAGTTTAACAGGGCTTAATTCACCCCTCCACTTT. Protein product: CASSLTGLNSPLHF.

Remarks on this clone: At one end the junction does not follow the germline gene, possibly because of a read error. V usage is TRBV7-2 and J usage is TRBJ1-5, with D perhaps TRBD1 (6 bases). The CDR3 loop spans 15 amino acids. CDR1 is SGHTA and CDR2 is FQGNSA in the germline V gene. The CDR3 here is CASSLLGGRNQPQHF. The CDR3 DNA follows: TGTGCCAGCAGCTTACTGGGGGGGCGCAACCAGCCCCAGCATTTT.

The V call is TRBV7-3, the J call TRBJ1-5, with 12 bases matching TRBD1. CDR3 length: 18 amino acids. CDR1 is SGHTA and CDR2 is FQGTGA in the germline V gene. The junction had 11 bases not matched to a gene; V was cut back by 1 base and J by 7 bases. The CDR3 here is CASSLIPGTGGFSQPQHF. The DNA for the CDR3 is TGTGCCAGCAGCTTAATCCCAGGGACAGGGGGCTTCTCCCAGCCCCAGCATTTT.

The table lists this clone with a few counts. V gene TRBV6-4 combines with J gene TRBJ1-1; TRBD1 matches 7 bases. The CDR3 has 13 residues. The germline CDR1 and CDR2 sequences are MRHNA and SNTAGT. J lost 3 bases, V lost 5 bases, and 3 bases had no gene match. The CDR3, as DNA: TGTGCCAGCAGTCCAACAGGGGACACTGAAGCTTTCTTT. Protein sequence: CASSPTGDTEAFF.

The chain employs TRBV19 and TRBJ2-1, with 10 bases that match TRBD2. With 2 bases clipped from V and 3 bases from J, the junction kept 7 bases outside the gene matches. The CDR3 runs to 17 residues. Germline-derived CDR1 and CDR2 are LNHDA and SQIVND (reference sequence). The CDR3 DNA reads TGTGCCAGTAGTATACCTCCACGGACTAGCGGCTACAATGAGCAGTTCTTC. It is translated as CASSIPPRTSGYNEQFF.

The rearrangement links TRBV7-8 to TRBJ1-2; TRBD1 matches 7 bases. The germline V gene has CDR1 SGHVS and CDR2 FQNEAQ. CDR3 length equals 13 residues. V lost 2 bases to trimming and J lost 7 bases; unmatched junction nucleotides: 4. CDR3 sequence (DNA): TGTGCCAGCAGCTTAAAGGGGGCGGTTGGCTACACCTTC. This gives the protein CASSLKGAVGYTF.